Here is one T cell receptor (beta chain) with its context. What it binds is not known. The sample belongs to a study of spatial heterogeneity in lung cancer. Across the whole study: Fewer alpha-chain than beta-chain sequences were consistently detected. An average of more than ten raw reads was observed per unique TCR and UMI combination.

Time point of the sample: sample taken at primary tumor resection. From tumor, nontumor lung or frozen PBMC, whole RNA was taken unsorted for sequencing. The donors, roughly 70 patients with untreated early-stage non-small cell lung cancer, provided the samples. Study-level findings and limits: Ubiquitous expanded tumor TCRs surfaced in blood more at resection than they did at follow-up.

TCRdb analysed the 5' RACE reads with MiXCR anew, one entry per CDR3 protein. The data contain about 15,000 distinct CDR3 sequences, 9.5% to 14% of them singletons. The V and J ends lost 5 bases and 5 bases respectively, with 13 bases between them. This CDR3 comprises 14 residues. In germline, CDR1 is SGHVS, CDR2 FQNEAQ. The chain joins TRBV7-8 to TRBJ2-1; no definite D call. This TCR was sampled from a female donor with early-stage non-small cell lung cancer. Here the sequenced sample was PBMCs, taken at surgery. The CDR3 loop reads CASSVISSDNEQFF. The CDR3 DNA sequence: TGTGCCAGCAGCGTAATAAGCAGCGACAATGAGCAGTTCTTC.